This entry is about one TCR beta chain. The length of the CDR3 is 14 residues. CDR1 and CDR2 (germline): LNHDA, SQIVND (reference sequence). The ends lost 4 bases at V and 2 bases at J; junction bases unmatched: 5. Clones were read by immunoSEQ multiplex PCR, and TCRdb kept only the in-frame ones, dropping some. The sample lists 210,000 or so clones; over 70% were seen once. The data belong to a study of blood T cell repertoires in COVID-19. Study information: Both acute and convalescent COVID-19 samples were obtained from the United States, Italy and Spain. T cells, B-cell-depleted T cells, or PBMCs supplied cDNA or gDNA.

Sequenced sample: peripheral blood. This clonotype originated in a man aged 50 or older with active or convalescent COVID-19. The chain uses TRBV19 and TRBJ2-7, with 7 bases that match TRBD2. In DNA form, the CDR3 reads TGTGCCAGTAGTAGGACTAGTGATACCTACGAGCAGTACTTC. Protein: CASSRTSDTYEQYF.